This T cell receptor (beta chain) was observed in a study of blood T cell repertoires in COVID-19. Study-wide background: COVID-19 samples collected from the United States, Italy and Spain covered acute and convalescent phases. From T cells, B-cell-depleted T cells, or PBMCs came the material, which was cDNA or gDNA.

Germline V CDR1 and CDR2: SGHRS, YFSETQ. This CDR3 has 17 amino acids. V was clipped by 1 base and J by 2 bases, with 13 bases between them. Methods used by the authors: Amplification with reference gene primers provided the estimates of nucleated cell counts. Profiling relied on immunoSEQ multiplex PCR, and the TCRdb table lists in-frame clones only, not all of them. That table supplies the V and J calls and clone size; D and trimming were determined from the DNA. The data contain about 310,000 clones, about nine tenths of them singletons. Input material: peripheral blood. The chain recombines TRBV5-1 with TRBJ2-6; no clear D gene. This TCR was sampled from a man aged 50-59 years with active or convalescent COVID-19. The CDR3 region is CASSLSGLLAGANVLTF. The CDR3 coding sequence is TGCGCCAGCAGCTTGTCAGGTCTTTTGGCTGGGGCCAACGTCCTGACTTTC.